Presented here are 8 T cell receptor beta chains from one specimen sequenced in a study of regulatory T cells in long-lasting Graves disease. Noted time point: newly diagnosed GD, antithyroid drugs for less than 3 months. Following extraction of RNA from PBMCs, that RNA was used to make the TCR library. To make TCR beta libraries, researchers used iRepertoire HTBI primers and Arm-PCR of CDR3 regions. In TCRdb, the multiplex PCR reads were re-called with MiXCR into one record per CDR3 protein. The data hold 350,000 to 400,000 distinct CDR3 sequences, with 15% to 20% observed a single time. The same sample was also studied in work on T cells in Graves' hyperthyroidism and ophthalmopathy.

The starting material was peripheral blood mononuclear cells (PBMCs), obtained at new diagnosis, from a patient treated with antithyroid drugs. Receptor source: a woman under 30 with Graves disease.

This clonotype was found many times. The chain carries TRBV30 and TRBJ2-7, with 9 bases aligning to TRBD2. The CDR3 totals 13 residues. V shed 6 bases and J 0 bases; nucleotides not matched to a gene: 3. Germline V gene data show CDR1 as GTSNPN and CDR2 as SVGIG (reference sequence). CDR3 nucleotide sequence: TGTGCCTGCATGACTAGCGGCTCCTACGAGCAGTACTTC. Its translation: CACMTSGSYEQYF.

This chain connects TRBV7-6 to TRBJ2-2, with TRBD2 matching over 10 bases. Germline values: CDR1 SGHVS, CDR2 FNYEAQ. V lost 1 base and J lost 2; bases outside the gene matches: 7. The CDR3 loop spans 18 amino acids. The CDR3 DNA reads as TGTGCCAGCAGCTTAGAGGCTAGCGGGGGCCGAAACACCGGGGAGCTGTTTTTT. Translating it yields CASSLEASGGRNTGELFF. Based on the CDR3 plus reference TRBV7-6 and TRBJ2-2, the full variable domain is GAGVSQSPRYKVTKRGQDVALRCDPISGHVSLYWYRQALGQGPEFLTYFNYEAQQDKSGLPNDRFSAERPEGSISTLTIQRTEQRDSAMYRCASSLEASGGRNTGELFFGEGSRLTVL.

With respect to this clonotype: A junction end diverges from the germline sequence, so it may reflect a read error. This chain connects TRBV12-3 or TRBV12-4 to TRBJ1-4, with D maybe TRBD1 (5 bases). This CDR3 region has 17 residues. CDR3 residues: CASSSGTWFDGGEKQFF. CDR3 bases: TGTGCCAGCAGTTCCGGGACCTGGTTTGATGGGGGTGAAAAACAGTTTTTT.

Concerning this clonotype: With a far larger clone one base away, a read error is the likely cause. The genes are TRBV3-1 and TRBJ2-1, with TRBD2 matching over 13 bases. Near its end, the DNA agrees better with TRBJ2-3, so the J call may be wrong. CDR1 and CDR2 (germline): LGHDT, YNNKEL (reference sequence). The length of the CDR3 is 17 residues. The CDR3 coding sequence is TGTGCCAGCAGCGGAACCCGGACTAGCGGGAGTGGTTATACGCAGTATTTT. This encodes CASSGTRTSGSGYTQYF.

This clonotype was counted ten times or more. The rearrangement links TRBV20-1 to TRBJ2-5; 8 nucleotides align to TRBD2. Losses at the gene ends were 3 bases for V and 3 bases for J; bases not matched to a gene: 9. The CDR3 covers 15 residues. CDR1 and CDR2 (germline): DFQATT, SNEGSKA (reference sequence). CDR3 amino acids: CSARDLAGREETQYF. For the CDR3, the DNA is TGCAGTGCTAGGGACTTAGCGGGAAGAGAAGAGACCCAGTACTTC.

This chain joins TRBV6-1 and TRBJ1-5; D ambiguous. Germline CDR1 is MNHNS and CDR2 is SASEGT. The CDR3 is 15 amino acids. The germline V and J ends were trimmed by 4 bases and 4 bases, with 14 bases remaining between them. CDR3 protein: CASSAAAGNNQPQHF. The CDR3 region has the DNA TGTGCCAGCAGTGCGGCAGCGGGGAATAATCAGCCCCAGCATTTT.

This chain joins TRBV12-3 or TRBV12-4 and TRBJ1-2; the D is unclear. The CDR3 runs to 14 residues. V was clipped by 5 bases and J by 4 bases, with 14 bases between them. The CDR3 sequence is CASSAVESSYGYTF. DNA of the CDR3: TGTGCCAGCAGTGCTGTGGAGAGTAGCTATGGCTACACCTTC.

This clonotype was counted many times. The chain uses TRBV11-2 and TRBJ1-6, with D uncertain. The germline gives CDR1 SGHAT, CDR2 FQNNGV. V was trimmed by 2 bases and J by 1 base, leaving 3 bases between them. This CDR3 region has 14 residues. CDR3 in DNA: TGTGCCAGCAGCTTAAAGTCCTATAATTCACCCCTCCACTTT. This encodes CASSLKSYNSPLHF.